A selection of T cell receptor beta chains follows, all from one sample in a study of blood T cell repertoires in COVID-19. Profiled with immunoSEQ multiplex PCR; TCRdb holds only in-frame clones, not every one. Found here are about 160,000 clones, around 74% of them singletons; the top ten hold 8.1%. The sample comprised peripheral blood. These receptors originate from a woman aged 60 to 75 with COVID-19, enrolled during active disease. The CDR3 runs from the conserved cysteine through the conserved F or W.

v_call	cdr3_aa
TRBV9	CASSVVGPGMEKLFF
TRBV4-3	CASSPTGTSGSDTQYF
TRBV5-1	CASSLELGSGANVLTF
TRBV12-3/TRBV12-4	CASSLRTVNGYTF
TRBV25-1	CASGDATGMNTEAFF
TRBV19	CASSKTGGGHEKLFF
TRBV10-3	CAISSGFTDYGYTF
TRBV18	CASSPFGQGEGEQYF
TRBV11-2	CASSFTSGTSGRETQYF
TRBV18	CASYPGLAGAENEQFF
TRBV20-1	CSASQVPNEKLFF
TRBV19	CASRQSSGNTIYF
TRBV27	CASSFIGSSYEQYF
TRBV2	CASRSGGSNEKLFF
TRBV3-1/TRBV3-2	CASSQERGTNTGELFF
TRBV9	CASSVVTPRNTGELFF
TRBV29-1	CSVEGATYEQYF
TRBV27	CASSLSYMSGTAYEQYF
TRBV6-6	CASSYRLAEGEQYF
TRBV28	CASRKTSGGLSTDTQYF
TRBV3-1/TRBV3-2	CASSLTGVNQPQHF
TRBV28	CASTMGGNAQYF
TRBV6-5	CASSLEGARQPQHF
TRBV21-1	CASSKERTVQNYNSPLHF
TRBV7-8	CASSLTGVTSYNEQFF
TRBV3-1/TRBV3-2	CASSQDRTSGLYGEQFF
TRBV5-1	CASSIQQGHQETQYF
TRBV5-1	CASTKTGGTDTQYF
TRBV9	CASSVAGGTRTGELFF
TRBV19	CASSIGRRVRSGELFF
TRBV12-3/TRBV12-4	CASGTGDQPQHF
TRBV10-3	CAISGQGADQPQHF
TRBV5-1	CASRPQGSGNTIYF
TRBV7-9	CASSLGLADNEQFF
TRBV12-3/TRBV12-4	CASGVRGWEKLFF
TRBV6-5	CASRSGGRQETQYF
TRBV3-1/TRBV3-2	CASSHSQGGTEAFF
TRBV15	CATSREGGGSQVTYEQYF
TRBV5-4	CASSLDAGDYEQYF
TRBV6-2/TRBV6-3	CASSYSGGWKNSPLHF
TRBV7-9	CASSPLRDRNTEAFF
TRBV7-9	CASSLWTSGFTDTQYF
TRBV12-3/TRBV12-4	CASSKTDREQYF
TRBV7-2	CASSLDSYSYEQYF
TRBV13	CASSLGSVSGFLYEQYF
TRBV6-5	CASRPTGNYGYTF
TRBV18	CASSATVHNEQFF
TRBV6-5	CASSYSTTGANEQFF
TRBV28	CASSLSGTTSYEQYF
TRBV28	CASYGGGSYEQYF
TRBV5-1	CASSSRPPTGQGLYEQYF